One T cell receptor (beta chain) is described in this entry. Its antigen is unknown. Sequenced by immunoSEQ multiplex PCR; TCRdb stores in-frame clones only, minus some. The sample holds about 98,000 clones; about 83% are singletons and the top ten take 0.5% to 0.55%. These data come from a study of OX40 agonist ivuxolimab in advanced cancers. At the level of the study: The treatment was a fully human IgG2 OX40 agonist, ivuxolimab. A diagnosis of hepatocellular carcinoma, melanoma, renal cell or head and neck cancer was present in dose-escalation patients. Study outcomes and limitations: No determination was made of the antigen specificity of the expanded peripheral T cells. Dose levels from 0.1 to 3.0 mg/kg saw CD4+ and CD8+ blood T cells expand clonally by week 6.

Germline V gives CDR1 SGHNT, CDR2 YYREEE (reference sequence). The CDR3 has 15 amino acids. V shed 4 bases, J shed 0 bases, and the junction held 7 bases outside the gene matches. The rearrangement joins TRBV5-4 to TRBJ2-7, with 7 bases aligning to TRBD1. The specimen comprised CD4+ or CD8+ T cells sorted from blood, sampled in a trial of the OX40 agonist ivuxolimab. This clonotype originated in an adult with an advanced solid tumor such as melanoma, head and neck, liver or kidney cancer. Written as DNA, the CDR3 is TGTGCCAGCAGCCAGGACAGGCACAGCTCCTACGAGCAGTACTTC. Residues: CASSQDRHSSYEQYF.